Shown below are 19 T cell receptor beta chains from a single sample sequenced in a study of control samples from healthy donors and cancer patients. Data came from immunoSEQ multiplex PCR; TCRdb stores just in-frame clones and leaves some out. The repertoire holds more than 75,000 clones, with approximately 90% as singletons. Input material: PBMCs. All receptors derive from an older woman with head and neck cancer.

The chain carries TRBV7-9 and TRBJ2-6, with 10 bases aligning to TRBD1. The germline CDR1 and CDR2 sequences are SEHNR and FQNEAQ (reference sequence). CDR3 length: 17 residues. J lost 1 base, V lost 8 bases, and 8 bases had no gene match. The CDR3 DNA follows: TGTGCCAGCTCACGGGACAGGGGTTCTTCTGGGGCCAACGTCCTGACTTTC. This codes for CASSRDRGSSGANVLTF.

The chain employs TRBV4-1 and TRBJ2-5; maybe TRBD2 (6 bases). The V and J ends lost 9 bases and 3 bases respectively, with 17 bases between them. Germline loops: CDR1 MGHRA, CDR2 YSYEKL. The length of the CDR3 is 14 residues. The CDR3 DNA follows: TGCGCCAGTAGCGAAATAGCGGAAAAAGAGACCCAGTACTTC. Amino acid sequence: CASSEIAEKETQYF.

In nucleotides, the CDR3 is TGTGCCAGCAAACAGCAATCCTACGAGCAGTACTTC. Translation: CASKQQSYEQYF. The chain recombines TRBV27 with TRBJ2-7, with D unresolved. Germline V gene lookup returns CDR1 MNHEY and CDR2 SMNVEV (reference sequence). The V gene lost 7 bases and the J gene lost 1 base, with 8 bases spanning the gap. The CDR3 is made up of 12 amino acids.

The chain links TRBV15 to TRBJ1-2; D gene uncertain. CDR3 length: 14 residues. Between the trimmed V and J ends, which lost 0 bases and 8 bases, there was a span of 13 bases. The germline V gene encodes CDR1 LNHNV and CDR2 YYDKDF (reference sequence). The DNA of the CDR3 is TGTGCCACCAGCAGAGATGTCCGGGATCCAGGCTACACCTTC. Translating gives CATSRDVRDPGYTF.

The table lists this clone with a count of one. The V gene is TRBV5-1, the J gene TRBJ2-5, with a possible D match to TRBD1 (6 bases). Trimming took off 3 bases at V and 1 base at J, with 13 bases between the two ends. This CDR3 is 15 amino acids long. Per the germline V gene, CDR1 is SGHRS and CDR2 is YFSETQ. CDR3 sequence: CASSSGTGSQETQYF. The CDR3 region has the DNA TGCGCCAGCAGCTCCGGAACAGGGTCCCAAGAGACCCAGTACTTC.

This chain connects TRBV2 to TRBJ2-3; D gene ambiguous. The CDR3 runs 15 residues. The V end was cut by 6 bases, the J end by 0 bases, with 13 bases between. The germline gives CDR1 SNHLY, CDR2 FYNNEI. For the CDR3, the DNA is TGTGCCAGCAGCCTGATTCCCTTAAGCACAGATACGCAGTATTTT. It yields the protein CASSLIPLSTDTQYF.

V is TRBV7-6 and J is TRBJ2-7, with 7 bases lining up with TRBD1. V lost 1 base to trimming and J lost 3 bases; unmatched junction nucleotides: 6. There are 15 residues in the CDR3. CDR1 and CDR2 (germline): SGHVS, FNYEAQ. The CDR3 DNA reads as TGTGCCAGCAGCTTAGATGGGACAGCTGTCTACGAGCAGTACTTC. Amino acids: CASSLDGTAVYEQYF.

This clone was seen once. The chain uses TRBV19 and TRBJ2-2; 8 nucleotides align to TRBD1. The germline CDR1 and CDR2 sequences are LNHDA and SQIVND (reference sequence). After removal of 2 bases from V and 6 bases from J, the junction contained 8 bases not matched to a gene. This CDR3 region has 16 residues. The CDR3 nucleotides are TGTGCCAGTAGTATAATTGCAGGGGGCGGGTCCGGGGAGCTGTTTTTT. It translates to CASSIIAGGGSGELFF. Based on the CDR3 plus reference TRBV19 and TRBJ2-2, the full variable domain is DGGITQSPKYLFRKEGQNVTLSCEQNLNHDAMYWYRQDPGQGLRLIYYSQIVNDFQKGDIAEGYSVSREKKESFPLTVTSAQKNPTAFYLCASSIIAGGGSGELFFGEGSRLTVL.

The chain couples TRBV28 to TRBJ2-3, with D perhaps matching TRBD2 (7 bases). The CDR3 totals 16 residues. Trimming pared 7 bases from V and 4 bases from J, leaving 21 bases between. The V gene's germline CDR1 is MDHEN and CDR2 SYDVKM. The CDR3 reads CASTETGGGGADTQYF. CDR3 bases: TGTGCCAGCACCGAAACCGGGGGAGGGGGGGCAGATACGCAGTATTTT. Based on the CDR3 plus reference TRBV28 and TRBJ2-3, the full variable domain is DVKVTQSSRYLVKRTGEKVFLECVQDMDHENMFWYRQDPGLGLRLIYFSYDVKMKEKGDIPEGYSVSREKKERFSLILESASTNQTSMYLCASTETGGGGADTQYFGPGTRLTVL.

The chain is built from TRBV4-1 and TRBJ1-2; TRBD1 matches 9 bases. With 6 bases clipped from V and 8 bases from J, the junction kept 4 bases outside the gene matches. CDR3 length: 12 residues. From germline, CDR1 is MGHRA and CDR2 YSYEKL. The CDR3 spells CASRGQGKGYTF. CDR3 sequence (DNA): TGCGCCAGCAGAGGACAGGGGAAGGGCTACACCTTC.

The chain uses TRBV15 and TRBJ1-3; D call uncertain. This CDR3 is 14 amino acids long. CDR1 is LNHNV and CDR2 is YYDKDF in the germline V gene (reference sequence). V was trimmed by 0 bases and J by 0 bases, leaving 3 bases between them. The CDR3 bases are TGTGCCACCAGCAGAGACCTCTCTGGAAACACCATATATTTT. Its translation is CATSRDLSGNTIYF.

V usage is TRBV5-1 and J usage is TRBJ2-5; 13 nucleotides match TRBD2. Trimming removed 4 bases from V and 5 bases from J; junction bases left unmatched: 11. The germline V gene has CDR1 SGHRS and CDR2 YFSETQ. There are 17 residues in the CDR3. The CDR3 region is CASSPRTSGRFRETQYF. The CDR3, as DNA: TGCGCCAGCAGCCCTCGGACTAGCGGGAGATTCAGGGAGACCCAGTACTTC.

J is TRBJ1-3 and V is TRBV3-1 (or the pseudogene TRBV3-2), with D uncertain. In germline, CDR1 is LGHDT, CDR2 YNNKEL (reference sequence). Trimming took off 4 bases at V and 0 bases at J, with 7 bases between the two ends. CDR3 length equals 14 residues. CDR3 sequence reads: CASSPKFSGNTIYF. As DNA, the CDR3 is TGTGCCAGCAGCCCTAAATTCTCTGGAAACACCATATATTTT.

This sequence joins TRBV27 and TRBJ1-6; a weak D match, TRBD1 (5 bases). Per germline, CDR1 MNHEY and CDR2 SMNVEV (reference sequence). CDR3 length equals 16 residues. V was pared by 5 bases and J by 8 bases, with 19 bases between. The CDR3 loop reads CASSPVWDPDYSPLHF. The CDR3 bases are TGTGCCAGCAGTCCCGTGTGGGACCCGGATTATTCACCCCTCCACTTT.

This chain links TRBV7-9 with TRBJ1-4; TRBD1 agrees at 10 bases. CDR1 and CDR2 (germline): SEHNR, FQNEAQ (reference sequence). The CDR3 contains 16 residues. V was clipped by 8 bases and J by 3 bases; unmatched bases: 9. The CDR3 sequence is CASALDRGLANEKLFF. The CDR3, as DNA: TGTGCCAGCGCGTTAGACAGGGGGCTTGCTAATGAAAAACTGTTTTTT.

The chain carries TRBV28 and TRBJ2-6; D may be TRBD1 (6 bases). V was cut by 3 bases and J by 4 bases, with 10 bases left in between. CDR3 length: 15 residues. Per germline, CDR1 MDHEN and CDR2 SYDVKM. The CDR3 loop is CASSLAGAGANVLTF. The CDR3 coding sequence is TGTGCCAGCAGTTTGGCAGGGGCGGGGGCCAACGTCCTGACTTTC. The full variable domain, in which reference TRBV28 and TRBJ2-6 provide the parts outside the CDR3, is DVKVTQSSRYLVKRTGEKVFLECVQDMDHENMFWYRQDPGLGLRLIYFSYDVKMKEKGDIPEGYSVSREKKERFSLILESASTNQTSMYLCASSLAGAGANVLTFGAGSRLTVL.

This sequence joins TRBV14 and TRBJ2-3, with a weak D call TRBD2 (5 bases). Germline CDR1 SGHDN, CDR2 FVKESK. The length of the CDR3 is 14 residues. The ends were cut back, 4 bases at V and 2 bases at J, with 10 bases in the middle. The CDR3 DNA reads as TGTGCCAGCAGCCTCTGGGAGTTCACAGATACGCAGTATTTT. Protein: CASSLWEFTDTQYF.

This clone was counted a few times. The V and J genes are TRBV14 and TRBJ2-1, with D tentatively TRBD1 or TRBD2 (5 bases each). Germline CDR1 is SGHDN and CDR2 is FVKESK. CDR3 length: 16 residues. Between the trimmed V and J ends, which lost 3 bases and 0 bases, there was a span of 12 bases. CDR3 in amino acids: CASSQRTGPSYNEQFF. The CDR3 nucleotides read TGTGCCAGCAGCCAGCGGACGGGGCCCTCCTACAATGAGCAGTTCTTC.

V is TRBV18 and J is TRBJ2-1; 12 positions agree with TRBD1. Germline V gene data show CDR1 as KGHSH and CDR2 as LQKENI. The length of the CDR3 is 14 residues. With 4 bases clipped from V and 8 bases from J, the junction kept 3 bases outside the gene matches. This chain's CDR3 is CASSRGTGGDEQFF. The CDR3 region has the DNA TGTGCCAGCTCACGGGGGACAGGGGGCGATGAGCAGTTCTTC.